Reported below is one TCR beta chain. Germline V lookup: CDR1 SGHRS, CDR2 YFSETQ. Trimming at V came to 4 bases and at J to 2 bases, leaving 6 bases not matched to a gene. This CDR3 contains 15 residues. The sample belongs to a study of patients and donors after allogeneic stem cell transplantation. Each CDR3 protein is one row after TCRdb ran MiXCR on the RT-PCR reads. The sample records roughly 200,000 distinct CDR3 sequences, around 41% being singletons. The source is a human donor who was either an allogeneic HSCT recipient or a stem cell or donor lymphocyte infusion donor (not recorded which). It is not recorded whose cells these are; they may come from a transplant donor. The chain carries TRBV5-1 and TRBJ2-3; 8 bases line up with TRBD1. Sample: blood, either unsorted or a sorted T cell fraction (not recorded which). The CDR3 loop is CASSLGQETTDTQYF. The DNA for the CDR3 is TGCGCCAGCAGCCTGGGACAGGAGACCACAGATACGCAGTATTTT. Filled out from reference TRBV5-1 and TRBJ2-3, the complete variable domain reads KAGVTQTPRYLIKTRGQQVTLSCSPISGHRSVSWYQQTPGQGLQFLFEYFSETQRNKGNFPGRFSGRQFSNSRSEMNVSTLELGDSALYLCASSLGQETTDTQYFGPGTRLTVL.